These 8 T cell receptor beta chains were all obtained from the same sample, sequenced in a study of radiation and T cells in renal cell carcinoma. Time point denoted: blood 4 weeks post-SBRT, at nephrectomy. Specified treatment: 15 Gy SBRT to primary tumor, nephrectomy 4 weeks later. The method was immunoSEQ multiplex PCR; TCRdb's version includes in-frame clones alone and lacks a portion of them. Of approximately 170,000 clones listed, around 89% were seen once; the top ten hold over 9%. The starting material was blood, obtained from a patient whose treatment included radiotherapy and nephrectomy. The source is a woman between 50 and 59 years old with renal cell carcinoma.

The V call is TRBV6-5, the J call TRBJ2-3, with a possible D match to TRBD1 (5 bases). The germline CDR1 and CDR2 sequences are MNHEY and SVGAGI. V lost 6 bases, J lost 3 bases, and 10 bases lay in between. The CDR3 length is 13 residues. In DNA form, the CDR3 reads TGTGCCAGCAGGCCCCCAGGGACAGATACGCAGTATTTT. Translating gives CASRPPGTDTQYF.

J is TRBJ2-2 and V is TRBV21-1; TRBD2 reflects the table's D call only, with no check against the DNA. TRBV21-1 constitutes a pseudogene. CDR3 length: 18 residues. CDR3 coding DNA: TGTGCCAGCAGCGCTCAGGGACTAGCGGGGGGGTACACCGGGGAGCTGTTTTTT. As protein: CASSAQGLAGGYTGELFF.

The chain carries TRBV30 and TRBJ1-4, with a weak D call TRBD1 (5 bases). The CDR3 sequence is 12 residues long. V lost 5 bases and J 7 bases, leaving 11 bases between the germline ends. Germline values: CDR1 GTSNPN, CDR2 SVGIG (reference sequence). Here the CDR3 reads CAWGPGGEKLFF. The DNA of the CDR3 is TGTGCCTGGGGGCCGGGGGGTGAAAAACTGTTTTTT. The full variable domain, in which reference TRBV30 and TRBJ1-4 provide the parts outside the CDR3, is SQTIHQWPATLVQPVGSPLSLECTVEGTSNPNLYWYRQAAGRGLQLLFYSVGIGQISSEVPQNLSASRPQDRQFILSSKKLLLSDSGFYLCAWGPGGEKLFFGSGTQLSVL.

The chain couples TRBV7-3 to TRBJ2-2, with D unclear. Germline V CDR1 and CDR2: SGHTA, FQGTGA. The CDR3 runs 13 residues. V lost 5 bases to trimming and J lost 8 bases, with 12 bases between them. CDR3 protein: CASSRNAAGELFF. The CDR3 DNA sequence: TGTGCCAGCAGCCGGAACGCGGCGGGGGAGCTGTTTTTT.

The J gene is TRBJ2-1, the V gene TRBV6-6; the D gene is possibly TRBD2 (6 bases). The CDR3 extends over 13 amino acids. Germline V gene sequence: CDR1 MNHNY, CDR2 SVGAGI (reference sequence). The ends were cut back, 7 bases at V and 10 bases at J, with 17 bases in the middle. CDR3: CASNPSLRGEQFF. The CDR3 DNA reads TGTGCCAGCAACCCGAGCCTACGGGGGGAGCAGTTCTTC.

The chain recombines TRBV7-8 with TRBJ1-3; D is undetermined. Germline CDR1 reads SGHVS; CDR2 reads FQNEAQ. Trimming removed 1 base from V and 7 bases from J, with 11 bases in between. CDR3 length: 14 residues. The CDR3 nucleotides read TGTGCCAGCAGCTTAGTTCTGGGCAAGAACACCATATATTTT. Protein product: CASSLVLGKNTIYF. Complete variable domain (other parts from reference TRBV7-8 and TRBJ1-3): GAGVSQSPRYKVAKRGQDVALRCDPISGHVSLFWYQQALGQGPEFLTYFQNEAQLDKSGLPSDRFFAERPEGSVSTLKIQRTQQEDSAVYLCASSLVLGKNTIYFGEGSWLTVV.

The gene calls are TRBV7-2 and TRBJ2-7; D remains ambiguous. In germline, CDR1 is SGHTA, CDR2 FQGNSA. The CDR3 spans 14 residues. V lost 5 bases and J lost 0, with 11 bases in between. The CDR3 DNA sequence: TGTGCCAGCAGCGTACAGTATAACTCCTACGAGCAGTACTTC. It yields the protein CASSVQYNSYEQYF.

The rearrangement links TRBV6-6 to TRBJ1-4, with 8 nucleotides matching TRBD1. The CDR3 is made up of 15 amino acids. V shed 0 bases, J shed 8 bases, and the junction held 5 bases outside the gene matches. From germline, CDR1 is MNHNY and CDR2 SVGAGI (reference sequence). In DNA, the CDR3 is TGTGCCAGCAGTTACTCGGACAGGGTTGGGGAAAAACTGTTTTTT. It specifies CASSYSDRVGEKLFF.